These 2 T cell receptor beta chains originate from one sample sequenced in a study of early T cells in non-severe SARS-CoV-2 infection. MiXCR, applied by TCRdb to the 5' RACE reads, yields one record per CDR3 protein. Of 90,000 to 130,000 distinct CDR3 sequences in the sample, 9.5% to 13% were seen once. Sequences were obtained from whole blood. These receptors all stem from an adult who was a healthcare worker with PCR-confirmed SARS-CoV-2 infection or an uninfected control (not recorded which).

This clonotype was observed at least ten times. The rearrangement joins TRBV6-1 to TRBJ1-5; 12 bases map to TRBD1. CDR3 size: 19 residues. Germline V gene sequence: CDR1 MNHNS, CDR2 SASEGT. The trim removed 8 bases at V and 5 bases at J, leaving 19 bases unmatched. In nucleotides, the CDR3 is TGTGCCAGCCAGTGGGCTGGGACAGGGGGCGCCTGGGGAGATCAGCCCCAGCATTTT. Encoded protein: CASQWAGTGGAWGDQPQHF.

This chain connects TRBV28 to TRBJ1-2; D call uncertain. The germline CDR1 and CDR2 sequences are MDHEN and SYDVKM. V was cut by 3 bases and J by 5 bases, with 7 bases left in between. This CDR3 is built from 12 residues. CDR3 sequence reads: CASSFNKYGYTF. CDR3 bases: TGTGCCAGCAGTTTCAATAAATATGGCTACACCTTC.